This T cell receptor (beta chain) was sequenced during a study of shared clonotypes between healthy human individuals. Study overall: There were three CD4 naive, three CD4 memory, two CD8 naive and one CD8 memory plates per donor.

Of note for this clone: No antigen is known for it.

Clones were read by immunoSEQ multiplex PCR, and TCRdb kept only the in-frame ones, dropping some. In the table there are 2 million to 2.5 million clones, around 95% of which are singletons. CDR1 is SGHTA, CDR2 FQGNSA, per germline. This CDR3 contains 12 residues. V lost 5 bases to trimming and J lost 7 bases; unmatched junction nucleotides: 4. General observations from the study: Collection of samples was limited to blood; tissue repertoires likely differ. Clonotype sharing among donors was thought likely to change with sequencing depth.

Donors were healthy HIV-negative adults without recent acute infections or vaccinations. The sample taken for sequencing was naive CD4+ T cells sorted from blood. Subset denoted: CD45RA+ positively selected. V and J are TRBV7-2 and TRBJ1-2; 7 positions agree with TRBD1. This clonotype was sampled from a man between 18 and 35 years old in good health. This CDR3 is CASSADRVGYTF. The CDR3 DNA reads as TGTGCCAGCAGCGCCGACAGGGTTGGCTACACCTTC.